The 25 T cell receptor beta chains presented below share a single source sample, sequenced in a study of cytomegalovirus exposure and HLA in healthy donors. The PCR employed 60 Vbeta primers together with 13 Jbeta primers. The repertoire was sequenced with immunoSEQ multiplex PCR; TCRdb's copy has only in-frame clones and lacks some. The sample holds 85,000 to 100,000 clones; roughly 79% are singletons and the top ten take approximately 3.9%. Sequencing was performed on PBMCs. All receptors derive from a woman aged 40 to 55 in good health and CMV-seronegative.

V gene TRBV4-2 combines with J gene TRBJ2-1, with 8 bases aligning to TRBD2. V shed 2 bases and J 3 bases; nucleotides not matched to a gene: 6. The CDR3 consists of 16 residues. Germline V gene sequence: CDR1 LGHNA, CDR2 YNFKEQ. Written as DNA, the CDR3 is TGTGCCAGCAGCCAACCGGGACTAGAGGGCTACAATGAGCAGTTCTTC. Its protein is CASSQPGLEGYNEQFF.

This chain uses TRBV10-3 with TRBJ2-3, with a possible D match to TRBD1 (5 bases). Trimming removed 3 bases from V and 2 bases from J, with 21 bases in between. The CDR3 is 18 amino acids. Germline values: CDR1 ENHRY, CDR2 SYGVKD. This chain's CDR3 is CAISDTKTEKNPTDTQYF. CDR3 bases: TGTGCCATCAGTGATACTAAGACAGAGAAAAACCCCACAGATACGCAGTATTTT.

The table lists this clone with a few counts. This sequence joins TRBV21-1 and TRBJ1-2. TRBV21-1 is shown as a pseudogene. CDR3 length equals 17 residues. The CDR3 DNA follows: TGTGCCAGCAGCAAAGGCCTGCGAGGGCCCGAGGACTATGGCTACACCTTC. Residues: CASSKGLRGPEDYGYTF.

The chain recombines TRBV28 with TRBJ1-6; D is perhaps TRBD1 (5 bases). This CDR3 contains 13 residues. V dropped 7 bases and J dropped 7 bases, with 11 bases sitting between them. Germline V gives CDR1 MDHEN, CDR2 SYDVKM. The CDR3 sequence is CASTDTANSPLHF. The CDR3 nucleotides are TGTGCCAGCACGGACACAGCAAATTCACCCCTCCACTTT.

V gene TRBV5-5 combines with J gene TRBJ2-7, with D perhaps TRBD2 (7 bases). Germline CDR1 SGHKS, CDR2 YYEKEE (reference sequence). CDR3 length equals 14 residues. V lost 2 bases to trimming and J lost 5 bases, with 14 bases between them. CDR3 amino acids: CASSFMGGGDEQYF. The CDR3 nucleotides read TGTGCCAGCAGCTTTATGGGGGGGGGCGACGAGCAGTACTTC.

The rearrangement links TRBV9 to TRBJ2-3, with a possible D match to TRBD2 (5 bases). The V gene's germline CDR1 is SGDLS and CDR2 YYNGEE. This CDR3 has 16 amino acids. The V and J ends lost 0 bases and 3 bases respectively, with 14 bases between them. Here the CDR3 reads CASSVASTAGTDTQYF. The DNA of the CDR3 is TGTGCCAGCAGCGTAGCGTCGACGGCGGGTACAGATACGCAGTATTTT.

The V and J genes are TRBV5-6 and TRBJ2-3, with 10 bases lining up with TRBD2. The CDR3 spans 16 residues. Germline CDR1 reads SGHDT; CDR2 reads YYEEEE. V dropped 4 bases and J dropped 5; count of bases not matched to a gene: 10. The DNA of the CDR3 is TGTGCCAGCAGCGCGAACCCGGGACTAGCGAAAGATACGCAGTATTTT. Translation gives CASSANPGLAKDTQYF.

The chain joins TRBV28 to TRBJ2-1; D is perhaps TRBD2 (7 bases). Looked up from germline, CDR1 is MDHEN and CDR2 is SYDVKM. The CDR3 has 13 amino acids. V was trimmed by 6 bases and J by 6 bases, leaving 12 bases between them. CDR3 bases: TGTGCCAGCAGCCTTGCGGGGGCCAATGAGCAGTTCTTC. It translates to CASSLAGANEQFF.

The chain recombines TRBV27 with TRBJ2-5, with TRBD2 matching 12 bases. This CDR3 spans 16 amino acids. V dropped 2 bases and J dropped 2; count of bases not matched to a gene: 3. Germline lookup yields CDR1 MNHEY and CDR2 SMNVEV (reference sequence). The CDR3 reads CASSLLTSGGQETQYF. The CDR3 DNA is TGTGCCAGCAGTTTACTGACTAGCGGGGGACAAGAGACCCAGTACTTC.

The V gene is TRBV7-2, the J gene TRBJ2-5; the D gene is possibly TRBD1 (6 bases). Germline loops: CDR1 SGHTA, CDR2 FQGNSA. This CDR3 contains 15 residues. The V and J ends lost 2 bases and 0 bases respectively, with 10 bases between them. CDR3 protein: CASSLTTGYQETQYF. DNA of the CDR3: TGTGCCAGCAGCTTAACTACAGGGTACCAAGAGACCCAGTACTTC. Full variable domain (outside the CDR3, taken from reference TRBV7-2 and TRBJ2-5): GAGVSQSPSNKVTEKGKDVELRCDPISGHTALYWYRQSLGQGLEFLIYFQGNSAPDKSGLPSDRFSAERTGGSVSTLTIQRTQQEDSAVYLCASSLTTGYQETQYFGPGTRLLVL.

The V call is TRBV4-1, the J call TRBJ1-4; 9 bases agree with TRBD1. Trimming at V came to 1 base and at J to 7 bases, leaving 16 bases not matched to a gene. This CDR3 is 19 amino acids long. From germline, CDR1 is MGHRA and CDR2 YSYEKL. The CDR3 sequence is CASSQVGPEWGQGTEKLFF. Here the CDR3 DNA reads TGCGCCAGCAGCCAAGTGGGGCCGGAGTGGGGACAGGGTACTGAAAAACTGTTTTTT.

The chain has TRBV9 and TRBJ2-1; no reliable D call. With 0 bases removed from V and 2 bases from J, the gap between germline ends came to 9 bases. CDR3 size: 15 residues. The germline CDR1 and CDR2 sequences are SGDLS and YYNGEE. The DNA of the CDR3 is TGTGCCAGCAGCGTAGAGACGGAGACCTACAATGAGCAGTTCTTC. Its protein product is CASSVETETYNEQFF.

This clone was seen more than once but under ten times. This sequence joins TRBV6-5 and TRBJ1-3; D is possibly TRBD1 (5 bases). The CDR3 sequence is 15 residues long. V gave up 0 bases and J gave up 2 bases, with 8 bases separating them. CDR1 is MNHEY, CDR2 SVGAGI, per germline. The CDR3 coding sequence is TGTGCCAGCAGTTACTCCAGGGCCACTGGAAACACCATATATTTT. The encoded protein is CASSYSRATGNTIYF.

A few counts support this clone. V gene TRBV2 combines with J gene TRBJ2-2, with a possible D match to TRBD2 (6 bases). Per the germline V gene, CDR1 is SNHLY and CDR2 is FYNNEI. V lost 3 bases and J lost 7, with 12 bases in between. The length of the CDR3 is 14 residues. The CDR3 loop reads CASSDRRGVGELFF. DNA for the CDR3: TGTGCCAGCAGTGATAGGCGGGGTGTCGGGGAGCTGTTTTTT.

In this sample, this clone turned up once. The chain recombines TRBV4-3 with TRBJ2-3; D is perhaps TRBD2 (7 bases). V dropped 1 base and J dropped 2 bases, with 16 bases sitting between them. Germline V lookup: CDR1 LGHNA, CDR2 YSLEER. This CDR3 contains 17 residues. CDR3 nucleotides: TGCGCCAGCAGCCAAGTCGGGGCGGGGGCCCACACAGATACGCAGTATTTT. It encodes CASSQVGAGAHTDTQYF.

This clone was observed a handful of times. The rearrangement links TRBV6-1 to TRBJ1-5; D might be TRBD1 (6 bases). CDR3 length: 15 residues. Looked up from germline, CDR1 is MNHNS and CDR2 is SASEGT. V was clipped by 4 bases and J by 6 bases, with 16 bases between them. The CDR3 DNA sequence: TGTGCCAGCAGTGGAACGGGGGGCGCGGGTCAGCCCCAGCATTTT. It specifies CASSGTGGAGQPQHF.

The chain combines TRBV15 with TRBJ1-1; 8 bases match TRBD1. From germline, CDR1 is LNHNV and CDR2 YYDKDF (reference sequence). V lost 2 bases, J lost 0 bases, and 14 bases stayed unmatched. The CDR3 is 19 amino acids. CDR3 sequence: CATSRTYRGYRAMNTEAFF. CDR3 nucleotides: TGTGCCACCAGCAGAACGTACAGGGGGTACCGCGCCATGAACACTGAAGCTTTCTTT.

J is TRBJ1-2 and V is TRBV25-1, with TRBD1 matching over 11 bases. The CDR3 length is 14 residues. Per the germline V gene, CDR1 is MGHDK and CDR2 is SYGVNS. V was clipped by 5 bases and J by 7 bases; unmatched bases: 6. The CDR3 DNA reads TGTGCCAGCAGTAGCGGACAGGGGGCAGGTGGCTACACCTTC. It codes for CASSSGQGAGGYTF.

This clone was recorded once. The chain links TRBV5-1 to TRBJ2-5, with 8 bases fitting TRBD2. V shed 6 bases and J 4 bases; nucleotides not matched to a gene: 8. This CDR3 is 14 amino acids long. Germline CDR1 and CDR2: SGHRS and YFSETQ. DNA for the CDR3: TGCGCCAGCACCCTTCGGGGGGGTATAGAGACCCAGTACTTC. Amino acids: CASTLRGGIETQYF.

The DNA of the CDR3 is TGTGCCAGCAGCTTGAGAGGGACAGCTACCTACGAGCAGTACTTC. Amino acids: CASSLRGTATYEQYF. The chain joins TRBV5-6 to TRBJ2-7; 7 nucleotides match TRBD1. Losses at the gene ends were 1 base for V and 2 bases for J; bases not matched to a gene: 6. Germline loops: CDR1 SGHDT, CDR2 YYEEEE. The CDR3 contains 15 residues.

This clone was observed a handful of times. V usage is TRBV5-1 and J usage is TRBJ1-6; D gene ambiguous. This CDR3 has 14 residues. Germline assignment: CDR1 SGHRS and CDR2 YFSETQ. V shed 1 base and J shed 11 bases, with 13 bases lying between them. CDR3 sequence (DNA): TGCGCCAGCAGCTTGAGCGGGAGTGAGCCACCCCTCCACTTT. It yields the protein CASSLSGSEPPLHF.

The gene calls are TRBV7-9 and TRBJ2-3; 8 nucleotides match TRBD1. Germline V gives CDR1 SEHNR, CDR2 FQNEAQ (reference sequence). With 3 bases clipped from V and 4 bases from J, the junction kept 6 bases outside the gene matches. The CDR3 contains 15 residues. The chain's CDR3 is CASSFSRTGSDTQYF. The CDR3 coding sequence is TGTGCCAGCAGCTTCAGCAGGACAGGGTCAGATACGCAGTATTTT.

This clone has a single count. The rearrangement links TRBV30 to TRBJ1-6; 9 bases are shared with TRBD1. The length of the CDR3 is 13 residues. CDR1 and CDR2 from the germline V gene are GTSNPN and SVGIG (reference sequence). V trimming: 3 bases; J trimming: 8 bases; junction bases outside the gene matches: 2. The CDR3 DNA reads TGTGCCTGGAGACAGGGGGCGCATTCACCCCTCCACTTT. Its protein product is CAWRQGAHSPLHF.

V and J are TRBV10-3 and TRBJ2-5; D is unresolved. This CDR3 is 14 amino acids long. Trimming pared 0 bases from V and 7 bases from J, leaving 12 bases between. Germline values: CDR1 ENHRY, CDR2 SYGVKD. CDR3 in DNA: TGTGCCATCAGTGAGTCGAACGCGGCTGGGACCCAGTACTTC. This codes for CAISESNAAGTQYF.

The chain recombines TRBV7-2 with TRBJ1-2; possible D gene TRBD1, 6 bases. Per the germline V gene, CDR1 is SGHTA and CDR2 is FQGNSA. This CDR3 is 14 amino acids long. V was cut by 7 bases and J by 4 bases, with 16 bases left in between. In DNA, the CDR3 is TGTGCCAGCACCTTGACAGGCTCAACCTATGGCTACACCTTC. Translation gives CASTLTGSTYGYTF.